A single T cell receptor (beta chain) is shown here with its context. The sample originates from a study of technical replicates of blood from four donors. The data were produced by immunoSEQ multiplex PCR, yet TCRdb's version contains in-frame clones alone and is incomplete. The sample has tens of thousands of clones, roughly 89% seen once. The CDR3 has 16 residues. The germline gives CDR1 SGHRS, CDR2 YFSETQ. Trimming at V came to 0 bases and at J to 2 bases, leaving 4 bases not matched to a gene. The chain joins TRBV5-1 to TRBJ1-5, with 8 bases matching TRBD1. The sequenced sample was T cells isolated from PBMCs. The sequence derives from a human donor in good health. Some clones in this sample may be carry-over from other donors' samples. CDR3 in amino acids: CASSLGTGGGNQPQHF. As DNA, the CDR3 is TGCGCCAGCAGCTTGGGAACAGGGGGAGGCAATCAGCCCCAGCATTTT.